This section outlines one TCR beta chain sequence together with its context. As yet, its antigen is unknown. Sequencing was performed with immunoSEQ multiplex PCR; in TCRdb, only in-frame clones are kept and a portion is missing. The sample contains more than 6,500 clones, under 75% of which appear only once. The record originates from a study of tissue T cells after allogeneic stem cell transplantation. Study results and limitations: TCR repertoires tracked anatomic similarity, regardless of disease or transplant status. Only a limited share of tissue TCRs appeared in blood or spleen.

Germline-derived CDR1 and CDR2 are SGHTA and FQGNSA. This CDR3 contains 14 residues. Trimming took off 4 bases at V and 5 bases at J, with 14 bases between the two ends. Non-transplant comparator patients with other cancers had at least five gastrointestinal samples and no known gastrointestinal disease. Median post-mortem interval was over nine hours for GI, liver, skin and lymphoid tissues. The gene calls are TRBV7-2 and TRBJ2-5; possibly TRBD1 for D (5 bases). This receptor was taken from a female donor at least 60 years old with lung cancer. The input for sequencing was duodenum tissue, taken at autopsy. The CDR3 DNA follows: TGTGCCAGCAGCTCCCCCGCAGGGTGGGAGACCCAGTACTTC. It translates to CASSSPAGWETQYF.